The present T cell receptor (beta chain) was sequenced within a study of T cell responses to AZD1222 COVID-19 vaccine. Assay used: immunoSEQ multiplex PCR; TCRdb lists only in-frame clones, some missing. Of 150,000 to 200,000 clones in the sample, more than 70% were seen once. This clone was detected once. This receptor was obtained from an adult who received the AZD1222 COVID-19 vaccine. Sequenced here: peripheral blood, sampled 28 days after the second AZD1222 dose.

CDR3 sequence (DNA): TGCAGCGGGGGGCAGGACGGAGGCTACACCTTC. Its protein product is CSGGQDGGYTF. The chain is built from TRBV29-1 and TRBJ1-2; D may be TRBD1 (6 bases). CDR1 is SQVTM and CDR2 is ANQGSEA in the germline V gene. The ends were cut back, 7 bases at V and 8 bases at J, with 14 bases in the middle. The CDR3 sequence is 11 residues long.